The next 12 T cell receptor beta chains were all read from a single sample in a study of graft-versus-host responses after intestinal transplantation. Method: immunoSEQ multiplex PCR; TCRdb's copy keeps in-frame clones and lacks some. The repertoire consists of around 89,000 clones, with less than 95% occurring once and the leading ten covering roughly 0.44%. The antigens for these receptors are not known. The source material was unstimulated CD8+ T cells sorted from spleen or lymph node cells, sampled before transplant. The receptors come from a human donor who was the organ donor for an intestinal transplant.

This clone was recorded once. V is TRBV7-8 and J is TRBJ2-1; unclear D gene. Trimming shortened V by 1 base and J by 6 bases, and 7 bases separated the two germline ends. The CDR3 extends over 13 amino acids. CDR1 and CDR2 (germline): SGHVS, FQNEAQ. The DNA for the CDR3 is TGTGCCAGCAGCTTAGGAGCTGGCAATGAGCAGTTCTTC. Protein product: CASSLGAGNEQFF.

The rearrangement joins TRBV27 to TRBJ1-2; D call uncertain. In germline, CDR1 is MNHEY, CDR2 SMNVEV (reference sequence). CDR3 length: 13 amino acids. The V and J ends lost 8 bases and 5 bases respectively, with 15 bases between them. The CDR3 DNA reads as TGTGCCAGCCGAGACAATTTATTATATGGCTACACCTTC. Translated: CASRDNLLYGYTF.

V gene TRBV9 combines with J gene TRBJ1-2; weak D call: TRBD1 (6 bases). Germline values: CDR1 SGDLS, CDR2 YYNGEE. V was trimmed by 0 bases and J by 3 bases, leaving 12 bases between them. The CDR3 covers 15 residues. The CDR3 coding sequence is TGTGCCAGCAGCGTAGTTCCAGGGGATGACTATGGCTACACCTTC. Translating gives CASSVVPGDDYGYTF.

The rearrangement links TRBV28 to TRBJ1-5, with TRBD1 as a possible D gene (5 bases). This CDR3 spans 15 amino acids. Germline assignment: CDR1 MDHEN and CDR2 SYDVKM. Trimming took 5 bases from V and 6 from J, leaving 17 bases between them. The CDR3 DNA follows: TGTGCCAGCAGTGATAGCAGGGAGGGCGCTCAGCCCCAGCATTTT. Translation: CASSDSREGAQPQHF. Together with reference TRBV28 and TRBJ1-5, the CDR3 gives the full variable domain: DVKVTQSSRYLVKRTGEKVFLECVQDMDHENMFWYRQDPGLGLRLIYFSYDVKMKEKGDIPEGYSVSREKKERFSLILESASTNQTSMYLCASSDSREGAQPQHFGDGTRLSIL.

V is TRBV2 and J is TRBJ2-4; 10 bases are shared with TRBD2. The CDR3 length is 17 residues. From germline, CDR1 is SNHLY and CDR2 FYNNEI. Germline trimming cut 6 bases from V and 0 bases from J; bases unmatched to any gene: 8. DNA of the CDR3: TGTGCCAGCAGACGAACCACTAGCGGGGCAGCCAAAAACATTCAGTACTTC. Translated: CASRRTTSGAAKNIQYF.

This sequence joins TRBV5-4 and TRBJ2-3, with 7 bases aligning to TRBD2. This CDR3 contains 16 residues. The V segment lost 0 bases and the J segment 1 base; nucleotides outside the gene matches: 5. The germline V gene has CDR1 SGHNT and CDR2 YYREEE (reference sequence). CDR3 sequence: CASSLVPSGGTDTQYF. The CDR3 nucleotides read TGTGCCAGCAGCTTGGTGCCGAGCGGGGGCACAGATACGCAGTATTTT.

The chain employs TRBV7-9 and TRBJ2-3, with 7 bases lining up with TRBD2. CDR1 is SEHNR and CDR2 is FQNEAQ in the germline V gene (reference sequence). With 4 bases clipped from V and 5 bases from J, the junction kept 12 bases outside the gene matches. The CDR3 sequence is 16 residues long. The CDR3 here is CASSSGLLEDRDTQYF. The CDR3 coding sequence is TGTGCCAGCAGCTCGGGACTACTAGAAGACCGAGATACGCAGTATTTT.

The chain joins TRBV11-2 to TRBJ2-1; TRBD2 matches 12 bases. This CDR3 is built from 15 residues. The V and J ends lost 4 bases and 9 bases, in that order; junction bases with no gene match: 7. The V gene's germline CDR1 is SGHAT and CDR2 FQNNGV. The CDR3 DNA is TGTGCCAGCAGCTCTCTAGCGGGGGGGCTAAGTGAGCAGTTCTTC. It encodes CASSSLAGGLSEQFF.

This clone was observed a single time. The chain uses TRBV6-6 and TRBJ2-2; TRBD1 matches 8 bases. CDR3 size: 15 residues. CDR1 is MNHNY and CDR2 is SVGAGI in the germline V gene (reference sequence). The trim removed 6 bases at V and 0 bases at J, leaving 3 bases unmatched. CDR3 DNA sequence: TGTGCCAGCAGCTCGGACAGGGCGAACACCGGGGAGCTGTTTTTT. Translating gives CASSSDRANTGELFF.

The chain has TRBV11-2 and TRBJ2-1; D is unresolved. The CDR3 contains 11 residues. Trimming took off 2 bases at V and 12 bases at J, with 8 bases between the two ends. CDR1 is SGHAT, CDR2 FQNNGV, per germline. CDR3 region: CASSLYTGQFF. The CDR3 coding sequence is TGTGCCAGCAGCTTATATACGGGGCAGTTCTTC.

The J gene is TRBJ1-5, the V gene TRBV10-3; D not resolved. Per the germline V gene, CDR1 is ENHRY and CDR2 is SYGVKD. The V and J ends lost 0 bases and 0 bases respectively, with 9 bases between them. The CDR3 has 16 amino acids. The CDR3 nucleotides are TGTGCCATCAGTGAGTCGGGGAGCTATAGCAATCAGCCCCAGCATTTT. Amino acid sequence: CAISESGSYSNQPQHF.

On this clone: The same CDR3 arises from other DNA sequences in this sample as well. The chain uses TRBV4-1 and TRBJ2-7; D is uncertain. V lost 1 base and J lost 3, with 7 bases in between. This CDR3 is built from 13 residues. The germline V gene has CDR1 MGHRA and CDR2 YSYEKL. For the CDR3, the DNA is TGCGCCAGCAGCCAAGGTTCTAGCTACGAGCAGTACTTC. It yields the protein CASSQGSSYEQYF.